This T cell receptor beta chain was sequenced for a study of shared clonotypes between healthy human individuals. The input for sorted-subset replicate PCRs was 200 ng DNA, tens of thousands of T cell genomes. The method was immunoSEQ multiplex PCR; TCRdb's version includes in-frame clones alone and lacks a portion of them. There are over a million clones in the sample; around 97% occur only once, and 0.95% to 1.5% lies in the top ten. Trimming removed 5 bases from V and 13 bases from J, with 20 bases in between. The germline CDR1 and CDR2 sequences are LNHDA and SQIVND (reference sequence). The CDR3 runs 14 residues. General study findings and limits: Memory subsets generally showed smaller estimated richness than naive subsets did.

A remark on this clone: Its target is unknown.

What was sequenced was naive CD4+ T cells sorted from blood. Subset defined: CD45RA+ positively selected. The clonotype comes from a man aged 30 to 45 in good health. V gene TRBV19 combines with J gene TRBJ2-2; no clear D. The CDR3 loop reads CASSQDGPHRVLFF. In DNA, the CDR3 is TGTGCCAGTAGTCAGGACGGACCGCACCGGGTGCTGTTTTTT.